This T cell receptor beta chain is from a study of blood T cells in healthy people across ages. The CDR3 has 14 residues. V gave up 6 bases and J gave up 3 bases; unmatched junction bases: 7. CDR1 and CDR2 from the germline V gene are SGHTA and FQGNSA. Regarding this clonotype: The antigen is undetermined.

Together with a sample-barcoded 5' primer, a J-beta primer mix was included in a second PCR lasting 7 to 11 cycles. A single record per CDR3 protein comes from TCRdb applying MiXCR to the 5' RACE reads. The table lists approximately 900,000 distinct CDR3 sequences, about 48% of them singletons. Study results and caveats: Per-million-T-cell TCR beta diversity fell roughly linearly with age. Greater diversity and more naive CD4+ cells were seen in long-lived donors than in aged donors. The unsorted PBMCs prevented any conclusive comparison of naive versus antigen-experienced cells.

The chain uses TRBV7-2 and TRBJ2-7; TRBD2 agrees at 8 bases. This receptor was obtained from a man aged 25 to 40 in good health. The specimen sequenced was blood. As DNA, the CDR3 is TGTGCCAGCAGGTTCGGGAGGGGAAACTACGAGCAGTACTTC. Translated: CASRFGRGNYEQYF.